The 20 T cell receptor beta chains below all came from one sample that was sequenced in a study of regulatory T cells in long-lasting Graves disease. Both iRepertoire HTBI primers and Arm-PCR of CDR3 regions were used to build the TCR beta libraries. One entry per CDR3 protein results from TCRdb running MiXCR on the multiplex PCR reads. The sample consists of about 290,000 distinct CDR3 sequences, roughly 21% of them appearing once. Time point of the sample: persistent/refractory GD, antithyroid drugs over 5 years with positive TRAb. The TCR library was made from RNA extracted from PBMCs. Material: peripheral blood mononuclear cells (PBMCs), obtained when the disease was refractory, from a patient treated with antithyroid drugs. The receptors derive from a female donor with Graves disease.

This sequence joins TRBV9 and TRBJ1-5, with D perhaps TRBD1 (5 bases). The length of the CDR3 is 14 residues. The V and J ends lost 5 bases and 3 bases respectively, with 12 bases between them. CDR1 is SGDLS, CDR2 YYNGEE, per germline. Here the CDR3 DNA reads TGTGCCAGCAGTGTGGGGGTGGACAATCAGCCCCAGCATTTT. Translation: CASSVGVDNQPQHF. The full variable domain, with the rest looked up from reference TRBV9 and TRBJ1-5, is DSGVTQTPKHLITATGQRVTLRCSPRSGDLSVYWYQQSLDQGLQFLIQYYNGEERAKGNILERFSAQQFPDLHSELNLSSLELGDSALYFCASSVGVDNQPQHFGDGTRLSIL.

This clonotype has only a few counts. The chain employs TRBV10-3 and TRBJ1-1; D is perhaps TRBD1 (6 bases). Germline V gene data show CDR1 as ENHRY and CDR2 as SYGVKD. This CDR3 is built from 14 residues. V gave up 3 bases and J gave up 0 bases, with 8 bases separating them. The CDR3 protein is CAISERGMNTEAFF. CDR3 DNA: TGTGCCATCAGTGAAAGGGGGATGAACACTGAAGCTTTCTTT.

The table lists this clonotype with many counts. This rearrangement joins TRBV15 to TRBJ2-5; D not certain. Germline CDR1 is LNHNV and CDR2 is YYDKDF (reference sequence). Trimming stripped 4 bases from V and 3 bases from J, with 3 bases between. The CDR3 has 11 amino acids. CDR3: CATSKKETQYF. CDR3 sequence (DNA): TGTGCCACCAGCAAAAAAGAGACCCAGTACTTC.

V is TRBV7-9 and J is TRBJ2-7; 11 bases are shared with TRBD2. This CDR3 contains 15 residues. The V gene end was trimmed by 5 bases and the J gene end by 5 bases; junction bases not matched to a gene: 8. Per the germline V gene, CDR1 is SEHNR and CDR2 is FQNEAQ (reference sequence). In nucleotides, the CDR3 is TGTGCCAGCAGCACTAATAGCGGGAGGGTCCACGAGCAGTACTTC. This sequence encodes CASSTNSGRVHEQYF.

The chain combines TRBV10-2 with TRBJ2-2, with D perhaps TRBD2 (5 bases). Looked up from germline, CDR1 is WSHSY and CDR2 is SAAADI. Trimming took off 8 bases at V and 2 bases at J, with 12 bases between the two ends. The CDR3 covers 14 residues. The CDR3 coding sequence is TGCGCCAGCCGGCTAGCAGCTAACACCGGGGAGCTGTTTTTT. This codes for CASRLAANTGELFF.

This clonotype qualifies as medium-sized. The chain joins TRBV2 to TRBJ2-5; possible D gene TRBD2, 6 bases. Germline CDR1 reads SNHLY; CDR2 reads FYNNEI. The CDR3 has 11 amino acids. With 5 bases removed from V and 10 bases from J, the gap between germline ends came to 11 bases. The DNA of the CDR3 is TGTGCCAGCAGTTCCGGGAGTGGCCAGTACTTC. It codes for CASSSGSGQYF.

The rearrangement links TRBV5-1 to TRBJ2-2, with 12 bases fitting TRBD1. The germline V gene encodes CDR1 SGHRS and CDR2 YFSETQ. CDR3 length: 16 amino acids. Trimming cost V 2 bases and J 6 bases; bases outside gene matches: 5. CDR3 residues: CASSFPGQGAPGELFF. CDR3 nucleotide sequence: TGCGCCAGCAGCTTCCCGGGACAGGGGGCGCCCGGGGAGCTGTTTTTT.

The J gene is TRBJ1-2, the V gene TRBV9; D might be TRBD1 (6 bases). V was shortened by 0 bases and J by 0 bases, with 9 bases between the two germline ends. From germline, CDR1 is SGDLS and CDR2 YYNGEE. The CDR3 has 15 amino acids. CDR3 sequence (DNA): TGTGCCAGCAGCGTAGGCAGGGGAGCTAACTATGGCTACACCTTC. As protein: CASSVGRGANYGYTF.

This clonotype came up a few times. The rearrangement uses TRBV9 and TRBJ1-2; TRBD1 agrees at 8 bases. This CDR3 spans 13 amino acids. J gave up 4 bases and V 3 bases, and 2 bases lay outside the gene matches. Germline CDR1 SGDLS, CDR2 YYNGEE. The CDR3 protein is CASSAGTGYGYTF. In DNA form, the CDR3 reads TGTGCCAGCAGCGCCGGGACAGGCTATGGCTACACCTTC.

The chain links TRBV7-2 to TRBJ1-3, with D maybe TRBD1 (5 bases). Germline V CDR1 and CDR2: SGHTA, FQGNSA. V lost 5 bases and J 2 bases, leaving 13 bases between the germline ends. The CDR3 has 15 residues. CDR3 region: CASSPDSLAGNTIYF. CDR3 bases: TGTGCCAGCAGCCCCGACAGTTTAGCTGGAAACACCATATATTTT. The whole variable domain, filled in from reference TRBV7-2 and TRBJ1-3, reads GAGVSQSPSNKVTEKGKDVELRCDPISGHTALYWYRQSLGQGLEFLIYFQGNSAPDKSGLPSDRFSAERTGGSVSTLTIQRTQQEDSAVYLCASSPDSLAGNTIYFGEGSWLTVV.

This chain links TRBV20-1 with TRBJ1-3, with D uncertain. There are 13 residues in the CDR3. Per germline, CDR1 DFQATT and CDR2 SNEGSKA (reference sequence). V was shortened by 0 bases and J by 4 bases, with 7 bases between the two germline ends. CDR3 region: CSARDRLGNTIYF. CDR3 in DNA: TGCAGTGCTAGAGATCGGCTCGGAAACACCATATATTTT.

This clonotype was counted ten times or more. The chain recombines TRBV20-1 with TRBJ1-6; TRBD1 matches at 8 bases. The germline CDR1 and CDR2 sequences are DFQATT and SNEGSKA (reference sequence). The junction had 7 bases not matched to a gene; V was cut back by 3 bases and J by 6 bases. The CDR3 contains 15 residues. The CDR3 loop is CSARYRTGINSPLHF. The CDR3 bases are TGCAGTGCTAGGTACCGGACAGGGATTAATTCACCCCTCCACTTT.

The chain recombines TRBV5-1 with TRBJ2-5, with unresolved D. The CDR3 contains 10 residues. The germline V gene encodes CDR1 SGHRS and CDR2 YFSETQ. Trimming cost V 7 bases and J 13 bases, with 14 bases left between them. The CDR3 coding sequence is TGCGCCAGCTTCACCCCCAAGTGGTACTTC. Translated, it gives CASFTPKWYF.

Comment on this clonotype: As the CDR3 is not closed by the conserved phenylalanine or tryptophan, this likely results from a read error. The limits of the CDR3 on the DNA are not certain, so only TCRdb's listed CDR3 is given. The J gene is TRBJ2-4, the V gene TRBV6-2 or TRBV6-3; the table calls TRBD1, which could not be checked here. CDR1 is MNHEY and CDR2 is SVGEGT in the germline V gene. The CDR3 has 12 residues if both end residues are counted. CDR3 sequence reads: CASSAPGGGGLV.

This chain links TRBV6-2 or TRBV6-3 with TRBJ2-5, with D perhaps matching TRBD2 (7 bases). The CDR3 runs to 15 residues. The germline V gene encodes CDR1 MNHEY and CDR2 SVGEGT. Trimming cost V 7 bases and J 5 bases, with 20 bases left between them. The CDR3 spells CASKGGDKYIETQYF. DNA for the CDR3: TGTGCCAGCAAAGGGGGGGACAAATATATCGAGACCCAGTACTTC.

This clonotype turned up a few times. The rearrangement uses TRBV4-1 and TRBJ2-7, with D unclear. This CDR3 is built from 13 residues. With 0 bases removed from V and 1 base from J, the gap between germline ends came to 4 bases. CDR1 is MGHRA and CDR2 is YSYEKL in the germline V gene. The CDR3 DNA sequence: TGCGCCAGCAGCCAAGACTTTTCCTACGAGCAGTACTTC. Translated: CASSQDFSYEQYF.

This clonotype was counted at least ten times. This sequence joins TRBV5-1 and TRBJ1-1; D call uncertain. This CDR3 has 13 residues. From germline, CDR1 is SGHRS and CDR2 YFSETQ. V was cut by 2 bases and J by 5 bases, with 10 bases left in between. CDR3 in amino acids: CASSFYSETEAFF. In nucleotides, the CDR3 is TGCGCCAGCAGCTTTTACAGTGAGACTGAAGCTTTCTTT.

This clonotype was observed a handful of times. The V gene is TRBV20-1, the J gene TRBJ1-5, with 7 bases fitting TRBD1. J lost 0 bases, V lost 0 bases, and 5 bases had no gene match. Germline V CDR1 and CDR2: DFQATT, SNEGSKA (reference sequence). This CDR3 comprises 16 residues. CDR3 DNA sequence: TGCAGTGCTAGAGATCCCGGGACAGATAGCAATCAGCCCCAGCATTTT. Its translation is CSARDPGTDSNQPQHF.

This clonotype was found many times. This chain links TRBV28 with TRBJ1-2; D remains ambiguous. Trimming took off 1 base at V and 4 bases at J, with 7 bases between the two ends. Germline lookup yields CDR1 MDHEN and CDR2 SYDVKM. The CDR3 spans 13 residues. CDR3 region: CASSLSRFYGYTF. CDR3 DNA: TGTGCCAGCAGTTTATCCAGGTTCTATGGCTACACCTTC.

Ten or more counts support this clonotype. V gene TRBV3-1 combines with J gene TRBJ2-6; TRBD2 matches 13 bases. This CDR3 is 18 amino acids long. V was clipped by 4 bases and J by 0 bases; unmatched bases: 3. CDR1 is LGHDT and CDR2 is YNNKEL in the germline V gene (reference sequence). The CDR3 sequence: CASSLGLAGNSGANVLTF. The DNA of the CDR3 is TGTGCCAGCAGCCTGGGACTAGCGGGGAACTCTGGGGCCAACGTCCTGACTTTC.